What follows are 20 T cell receptor beta chains derived from one specimen sequenced in a study of cytomegalovirus exposure and HLA in healthy donors. The PCR ran on 60 Vbeta and 13 Jbeta primers. Using immunoSEQ multiplex PCR, the repertoire was profiled, and TCRdb retains in-frame clones only, with some absent. The data include about 82,000 clones; the top ten clones carry around 1.1%. Sequences were obtained from PBMCs. These receptors came from a woman aged 30 to 39 in good health and CMV-seronegative.

This chain uses TRBV5-1 with TRBJ2-7, with 7 bases aligning to TRBD2. J was trimmed by 2 bases and V by 5 bases; bases with no gene match: 4. From germline, CDR1 is SGHRS and CDR2 YFSETQ. CDR3 length equals 13 residues. The CDR3 DNA sequence: TGCGCCAGCAGTGGGGAGGGAGCCTACGAGCAGTACTTC. Translation gives CASSGEGAYEQYF. The full variable domain, completed using reference TRBV5-1 and TRBJ2-7, is KAGVTQTPRYLIKTRGQQVTLSCSPISGHRSVSWYQQTPGQGLQFLFEYFSETQRNKGNFPGRFSGRQFSNSRSEMNVSTLELGDSALYLCASSGEGAYEQYFGPGTRLTVT.

Concerning this clone: In the same sample, other DNA sequences code for this CDR3. This chain connects TRBV5-1 to TRBJ1-1, with D hard to call. This CDR3 is built from 14 residues. The ends were cut back, 5 bases at V and 1 base at J, with 12 bases in the middle. Germline CDR1 SGHRS, CDR2 YFSETQ. The CDR3 region has the DNA TGCGCCAGCAGTCCCGGGTCCCGGAACACTGAAGCTTTCTTT. This translates into CASSPGSRNTEAFF.

Turning to this clone: Other DNA sequences within the sample encode an identical CDR3. The chain recombines TRBV20-1 with TRBJ2-7, with TRBD1 matching over 7 bases. Germline V gives CDR1 DFQATT, CDR2 SNEGSKA (reference sequence). The CDR3 is 11 residues long. The CDR3 sequence: CSIQGTYEQYF. In DNA form, the CDR3 reads TGCAGCATACAGGGGACCTACGAGCAGTACTTC.

This sequence joins TRBV20-1 and TRBJ2-5; D is uncertain. Trimming took 4 bases from V and 5 from J, leaving 8 bases between them. The CDR3 runs 11 residues. The germline V gene has CDR1 DFQATT and CDR2 SNEGSKA (reference sequence). CDR3 sequence (DNA): TGCAGTGCTAAGGTAGCCGAGACCCAGTACTTC. Residues: CSAKVAETQYF.

This chain connects TRBV18 to TRBJ1-4; D gene ambiguous. Germline V lookup: CDR1 KGHSH, CDR2 LQKENI. The CDR3 is 15 residues long. Trimming shortened V by 3 bases and J by 2 bases, and 10 bases separated the two germline ends. In DNA form, the CDR3 reads TGTGCCAGCTCACCGGGGAGAAGGACTAATGAAAAACTGTTTTTT. Translation: CASSPGRRTNEKLFF.

The chain employs TRBV27 and TRBJ1-5, with 10 bases lining up with TRBD1. V lost 5 bases to trimming and J lost 6 bases; unmatched junction nucleotides: 10. Germline V gene lookup returns CDR1 MNHEY and CDR2 SMNVEV (reference sequence). This CDR3 contains 16 residues. This CDR3 reads CASSPGTGVGSQPQHF. For the CDR3, the DNA is TGTGCCAGCAGTCCCGGGACAGGGGTCGGTAGTCAGCCCCAGCATTTT.

This chain links TRBV12-5 with TRBJ2-7; the match to TRBD2 covers 8 bases. V dropped 4 bases and J dropped 1; count of bases not matched to a gene: 6. The CDR3 is 15 amino acids. Germline-derived CDR1 and CDR2 are LGHNT and FRNRAP. The CDR3 reads CASGSHKRESYEQYF. CDR3 nucleotides: TGTGCTAGTGGTTCTCATAAGCGGGAGTCCTACGAGCAGTACTTC.

This rearrangement joins TRBV29-1 to TRBJ2-1; 11 bases are shared with TRBD1. The CDR3 sequence is 13 residues long. Germline CDR1 SQVTM, CDR2 ANQGSEA. V was pared by 7 bases and J by 8 bases, with 7 bases of the junction left unmatched. CDR3 sequence (DNA): TGCAGCGCCCGGACAGGGGGCTTCGATGAGCAGTTCTTC. Its protein is CSARTGGFDEQFF.

The J gene is TRBJ1-1, the V gene TRBV29-1, with TRBD1 matching over 8 bases. The V segment lost 4 bases and the J segment 1 base; nucleotides outside the gene matches: 5. The CDR3 length is 14 residues. The germline gives CDR1 SQVTM, CDR2 ANQGSEA. The CDR3 spells CSVGDRGRNTEAFF. In DNA form, the CDR3 reads TGCAGCGTTGGTGACAGGGGCAGGAACACTGAAGCTTTCTTT. Supplemented by reference TRBV29-1 and TRBJ1-1, the full variable domain reads SAVISQKPSRDICQRGTSLTIQCQVDSQVTMMFWYRQQPGQSLTLIATANQGSEATYESGFVIDKFPISRPNLTFSTLTVSNMSPEDSSIYLCSVGDRGRNTEAFFGQGTRLTVV.

The V gene is TRBV11-2, the J gene TRBJ2-7, with a tentative D call TRBD1 (7 bases). Germline V gene data show CDR1 as SGHAT and CDR2 as FQNNGV. The V end lost 4 bases, the J end lost 9 bases, and 13 bases lay between the germline ends. The CDR3 has 12 residues. The CDR3 nucleotides are TGTGCCAGCAGCTCCCATCAGGGGGGGCAGTACTTC. It translates to CASSSHQGGQYF.

The chain links TRBV25-1 to TRBJ2-2; a possible D gene is TRBD1 (5 bases). Germline-derived CDR1 and CDR2 are MGHDK and SYGVNS. V was cut by 0 bases and J by 0 bases, with 14 bases left in between. The CDR3 runs 18 residues. The CDR3 region has the DNA TGTGCCAGCAGTGAATACTCAAGGGGTCGGCCGAACACCGGGGAGCTGTTTTTT. This gives the protein CASSEYSRGRPNTGELFF.

The CDR3 coding sequence is TGTGCCAGCAGTGAAAGCGGAGTCCAAGAGACCCAGTACTTC. Protein: CASSESGVQETQYF. The chain combines TRBV6-1 with TRBJ2-5; a possible D gene is TRBD2 (5 bases). This CDR3 is 14 amino acids long. Trimming took 2 bases from V and 1 from J, leaving 8 bases between them. Germline CDR1 is MNHNS and CDR2 is SASEGT.

The chain joins TRBV27 to TRBJ1-1, with D maybe TRBD1 (6 bases). The CDR3 covers 13 residues. Germline V gene data show CDR1 as MNHEY and CDR2 as SMNVEV (reference sequence). Trimming pared 6 bases from V and 2 bases from J, leaving 10 bases between. The CDR3 here is CASSRQANTEAFF. CDR3 nucleotide sequence: TGTGCCAGCAGCCGACAGGCTAACACTGAAGCTTTCTTT.

This rearrangement joins TRBV27 to TRBJ1-2, with D perhaps TRBD1 (5 bases). The V gene's germline CDR1 is MNHEY and CDR2 SMNVEV (reference sequence). CDR3 length: 14 residues. The V and J ends lost 5 bases and 4 bases respectively, with 14 bases between them. CDR3: CASSPNRGVYGYTF. The CDR3 nucleotides read TGTGCCAGCAGTCCCAATCGGGGGGTCTATGGCTACACCTTC.

This chain joins TRBV18 and TRBJ1-2, with 8 nucleotides matching TRBD1. The length of the CDR3 is 13 residues. V lost 8 bases, J lost 8 bases, and 10 bases stayed unmatched. Germline CDR1 and CDR2: KGHSH and LQKENI. CDR3 loop: CASARQGSAGYTF. The DNA of the CDR3 is TGTGCCAGCGCAAGACAGGGGTCGGCGGGCTACACCTTC.

The V and J genes are TRBV7-9 and TRBJ1-1, with D tentatively TRBD1 (6 bases). V was cut by 5 bases and J by 6 bases, with 22 bases left in between. The germline V gene has CDR1 SEHNR and CDR2 FQNEAQ (reference sequence). The CDR3 contains 16 residues. The DNA of the CDR3 is TGTGCCAGCAGCCATTCTGGGCCAGGGGAGAGGGCTGAAGCTTTCTTT. As protein: CASSHSGPGERAEAFF.

The V and J genes are TRBV14 and TRBJ2-5, with 9 bases fitting TRBD2. The germline CDR1 and CDR2 sequences are SGHDN and FVKESK. The V and J ends lost 4 bases and 5 bases, in that order; junction bases with no gene match: 5. This CDR3 region has 14 residues. The CDR3 DNA reads TGTGCCAGCAGCCTCACCGCGGGGGGGGAGACCCAGTACTTC. Translating it yields CASSLTAGGETQYF.

The chain recombines TRBV11-2 with TRBJ1-4; TRBD1 might be the D (6 bases). V lost 5 bases to trimming and J lost 0 bases, with 13 bases between them. From germline, CDR1 is SGHAT and CDR2 FQNNGV. This CDR3 is built from 16 residues. DNA for the CDR3: TGTGCCAGCAGCCTCGGGACAACCGCAACTAATGAAAAACTGTTTTTT. This sequence encodes CASSLGTTATNEKLFF.

V is TRBV2 and J is TRBJ2-7; D perhaps matches TRBD2 (6 bases). V lost 3 bases to trimming and J lost 3 bases, with 9 bases between them. This CDR3 has 13 residues. CDR1 and CDR2 from the germline V gene are SNHLY and FYNNEI. CDR3: CASSEPGLYEQYF. For the CDR3, the DNA is TGTGCCAGCAGTGAGCCGGGACTCTACGAGCAGTACTTC.

The rearrangement links TRBV14 to TRBJ2-5; 10 bases match TRBD1. The germline CDR1 and CDR2 sequences are SGHDN and FVKESK. The J segment lost 5 bases and the V segment lost 4 bases, leaving 7 bases of the junction unmatched. The CDR3 spans 15 residues. The CDR3 region is CASSRLTGGWETQYF. The CDR3 DNA reads as TGTGCCAGCAGCCGTTTGACAGGGGGCTGGGAGACCCAGTACTTC. Supplemented by reference TRBV14 and TRBJ2-5, the full variable domain reads EAGVTQFPSHSVIEKGQTVTLRCDPISGHDNLYWYRRVMGKEIKFLLHFVKESKQDESGMPNNRFLAERTGGTYSTLKVQPAELEDSGVYFCASSRLTGGWETQYFGPGTRLLVL.